The 27 T cell receptor beta chains given below trace back to one sample, sequenced in a study of cytotoxic CD8 clonotypes in ibrutinib-treated CLL. The method was immunoSEQ multiplex PCR; TCRdb's version includes in-frame clones alone and lacks a portion of them. This repertoire shows about 150,000 clones, approximately 81% found once; its top ten account for more than 10%. The specimen was PBMCs, collected after 12 months of ibrutinib treatment. Source of these receptors: a human donor with chronic lymphocytic leukemia.

The V and J genes are TRBV4-3 and TRBJ2-2, with 13 bases identical to TRBD2. The germline V gene encodes CDR1 LGHNA and CDR2 YSLEER. This CDR3 spans 19 amino acids. The V and J ends lost 3 bases and 4 bases, in that order; junction bases with no gene match: 11. The CDR3 is CASSQDRLAGGFSTGELFF. CDR3 sequence (DNA): TGCGCCAGCAGCCAGGATCGACTAGCGGGAGGTTTCAGCACCGGGGAGCTGTTTTTT.

The chain links TRBV28 to TRBJ2-2, with D perhaps matching TRBD1 (6 bases). The V gene lost 5 bases and the J gene lost 3 bases, with 10 bases spanning the gap. Germline assignment: CDR1 MDHEN and CDR2 SYDVKM. The CDR3 runs 14 residues. This CDR3 reads CASSLGQDTGELFF. DNA of the CDR3: TGTGCCAGCAGTCTGGGACAAGACACCGGGGAGCTGTTTTTT.

The V and J genes are TRBV7-3 and TRBJ1-2, with a tentative D call TRBD1 (6 bases). CDR3 length equals 17 residues. The V end was cut by 2 bases, the J end by 4 bases, with 20 bases between. Germline CDR1 and CDR2: SGHTA and FQGTGA. The DNA for the CDR3 is TGTGCCAGCAGCTTAGAGGAGGGCGGCAGGGGAGTCTATGGCTACACCTTC. This translates into CASSLEEGGRGVYGYTF.

This sequence joins TRBV4-3 and TRBJ2-3, with 10 bases matching TRBD2. The germline V gene encodes CDR1 LGHNA and CDR2 YSLEER. The CDR3 is 18 amino acids. V shed 0 bases and J 2 bases; nucleotides not matched to a gene: 8. The CDR3 here is CASSQEGFSGRYTDTQYF. For the CDR3, the DNA is TGCGCCAGCAGCCAAGAAGGGTTTAGCGGGAGGTACACAGATACGCAGTATTTT.

The V call is TRBV28, the J call TRBJ2-2; perhaps TRBD2 as D (6 bases). V was cut by 8 bases and J by 5 bases, with 15 bases left in between. There are 14 residues in the CDR3. CDR1 and CDR2 (germline): MDHEN, SYDVKM. The CDR3 loop reads CASGGQGGTGELFF. CDR3 coding DNA: TGTGCCAGCGGCGGGCAGGGAGGTACCGGGGAGCTGTTTTTT. Based on the CDR3 plus reference TRBV28 and TRBJ2-2, the full variable domain is DVKVTQSSRYLVKRTGEKVFLECVQDMDHENMFWYRQDPGLGLRLIYFSYDVKMKEKGDIPEGYSVSREKKERFSLILESASTNQTSMYLCASGGQGGTGELFFGEGSRLTVL.

The V call is TRBV9, the J call TRBJ2-1, with D perhaps TRBD1 (6 bases). Germline V gene lookup returns CDR1 SGDLS and CDR2 YYNGEE. The CDR3 is made up of 14 amino acids. Trimming left V 4 bases short and J 4 bases short, with 12 bases between. This CDR3 is CASSPWTAYNEQFF. The CDR3 nucleotides read TGTGCCAGCAGCCCTTGGACAGCGTACAATGAGCAGTTCTTC. Supplemented by reference TRBV9 and TRBJ2-1, the full variable domain reads DSGVTQTPKHLITATGQRVTLRCSPRSGDLSVYWYQQSLDQGLQFLIQYYNGEERAKGNILERFSAQQFPDLHSELNLSSLELGDSALYFCASSPWTAYNEQFFGPGTRLTVL.

The chain uses TRBV5-1 and TRBJ2-1; 11 bases map to TRBD2. The CDR3 is 13 residues long. The junction had 8 bases not matched to a gene; V was cut back by 9 bases and J by 9 bases. Germline assignment: CDR1 SGHRS and CDR2 YFSETQ. In DNA, the CDR3 is TGCGCCACCACTAGCGGGAGCGGCGGTGAGCAGTTCTTC. Protein: CATTSGSGGEQFF.

V and J are TRBV30 and TRBJ2-7; D is unresolved. CDR3 length: 13 residues. CDR1 is GTSNPN, CDR2 SVGIG, per germline (reference sequence). The CDR3 sequence: CAFVQVPIYEQYF. CDR3 sequence (DNA): TGTGCTTTCGTTCAAGTTCCCATCTACGAGCAGTACTTC.

The chain is built from TRBV7-2 and TRBJ2-1, with 10 bases matching TRBD1. V dropped 5 bases and J dropped 4; count of bases not matched to a gene: 8. The CDR3 totals 16 residues. Germline values: CDR1 SGHTA, CDR2 FQGNSA. CDR3 residues: CASSPGTGVLYNEQFF. The CDR3 nucleotides read TGTGCCAGCAGCCCTGGGACAGGGGTATTGTACAATGAGCAGTTCTTC.

The chain combines TRBV6-5 with TRBJ1-2; 9 bases match TRBD1. With 6 bases clipped from V and 4 bases from J, the junction kept 6 bases outside the gene matches. The CDR3 has 14 amino acids. Germline-derived CDR1 and CDR2 are MNHEY and SVGAGI. Here the CDR3 reads CASSRDRVVYGYTF. The CDR3, as DNA: TGTGCCAGCAGCAGGGACAGGGTCGTCTATGGCTACACCTTC.

This clone was seen just once. The chain is built from TRBV7-6 and TRBJ2-7; a possible D gene is TRBD1 (6 bases). Trimming pared 2 bases from V and 0 bases from J, leaving 14 bases between. This CDR3 spans 16 amino acids. Germline V CDR1 and CDR2: SGHVS, FNYEAQ. The CDR3 bases are TGTGCCAGCAGCTTATTCCCGGGACAAAGCTCCTACGAGCAGTACTTC. Translating gives CASSLFPGQSSYEQYF.

The chain has TRBV15 and TRBJ2-7; D is unresolved. The V gene lost 0 bases and the J gene lost 0 bases, with 6 bases spanning the gap. The CDR3 has 14 amino acids. Germline V gives CDR1 LNHNV, CDR2 YYDKDF (reference sequence). The CDR3 DNA follows: TGTGCCACCAGCAGAGATGTCCACTCCTACGAGCAGTACTTC. This codes for CATSRDVHSYEQYF.

The chain recombines TRBV12-5 with TRBJ1-2; no clear D gene. The CDR3 spans 17 residues. With 0 bases removed from V and 3 bases from J, the gap between germline ends came to 17 bases. Germline values: CDR1 LGHNT, CDR2 FRNRAP. The CDR3 spells CASGLVPSPTYHYGYTF. Written as DNA, the CDR3 is TGTGCTAGTGGTTTGGTACCCTCGCCGACCTACCACTATGGCTACACCTTC.

The CDR3 reads CASSAPPGGSGRADTQYF. CDR3 in DNA: TGTGCCAGCAGTGCTCCCCCCGGGGGTAGCGGGAGGGCGGATACGCAGTATTTT. V usage is TRBV25-1 and J usage is TRBJ2-3, with 11 bases aligning to TRBD2. This CDR3 comprises 18 residues. Looked up from germline, CDR1 is MGHDK and CDR2 is SYGVNS. V shed 4 bases, J shed 6 bases, and the junction held 15 bases outside the gene matches.

V gene TRBV7-9 combines with J gene TRBJ1-4; D possibly corresponds to TRBD1 (5 bases). The CDR3 spans 15 residues. V lost 5 bases and J 1 base, leaving 11 bases between the germline ends. Germline assignment: CDR1 SEHNR and CDR2 FQNEAQ (reference sequence). The CDR3 reads CASSPGGRTNEKLFF. The CDR3, as DNA: TGTGCCAGCAGCCCGGGGGGTAGAACTAATGAAAAACTGTTTTTT.

The chain uses TRBV5-8 and TRBJ2-1; D is possibly TRBD1 or TRBD2 (5 bases each). The length of the CDR3 is 17 residues. V lost 4 bases and J lost 7, with 24 bases in between. Germline loops: CDR1 SGHTS, CDR2 YDEGEE. The CDR3 loop is CASSLPPQTGARNEQFF. CDR3 bases: TGTGCCAGCAGCCTTCCACCCCAAACCGGGGCCCGGAATGAGCAGTTCTTC.

This clone was seen a single time. The chain recombines TRBV21-1 with TRBJ2-7; the table names TRBD1, a call not compared with the DNA. TRBV21-1 has pseudogene status. The CDR3 has 15 residues. The CDR3 region has the DNA TGTGCCAGCAGCGCCGACAGGGGCTTCTCCTACGAGCAGTACTTC. Translated: CASSADRGFSYEQYF.

The chain has TRBV29-1 and TRBJ2-1; no clear D gene. The CDR3 totals 14 residues. The germline V gene encodes CDR1 SQVTM and CDR2 ANQGSEA. V was clipped by 3 bases and J by 3 bases, with 12 bases between them. CDR3 DNA sequence: TGCAGCGTTGAGGCGCCATTCGGCTACAATGAGCAGTTCTTC. Encoded protein: CSVEAPFGYNEQFF.

The rearrangement joins TRBV6-1 to TRBJ2-2, with TRBD1 identical over 7 bases. V lost 6 bases and J lost 14; bases outside the gene matches: 9. From germline, CDR1 is MNHNS and CDR2 SASEGT. CDR3 size: 12 residues. The CDR3 here is CASRIRQGNLFF. CDR3 coding DNA: TGTGCCAGCAGGATCCGACAGGGCAACCTGTTTTTT.

The chain couples TRBV29-1 to TRBJ2-5; 9 nucleotides line up with TRBD2. CDR3 length: 16 residues. CDR1 and CDR2 (germline): SQVTM, ANQGSEA. The J segment lost 1 base and the V segment lost 0 bases, leaving 6 bases of the junction unmatched. The CDR3 protein is CSVEDRASGIQETQYF. DNA for the CDR3: TGCAGCGTTGAAGATCGGGCTAGCGGGATCCAAGAGACCCAGTACTTC. The complete variable domain, with remaining parts taken from reference TRBV29-1 and TRBJ2-5, reads SAVISQKPSRDICQRGTSLTIQCQVDSQVTMMFWYRQQPGQSLTLIATANQGSEATYESGFVIDKFPISRPNLTFSTLTVSNMSPEDSSIYLCSVEDRASGIQETQYFGPGTRLLVL.

V usage is TRBV7-2 and J usage is TRBJ2-3; D uncertain. The CDR3 is 12 residues long. Trimming pared 5 bases from V and 8 bases from J, leaving 11 bases between. Germline V gives CDR1 SGHTA, CDR2 FQGNSA. The CDR3 coding sequence is TGTGCCAGCAGCCTAAAGGTCGGTACGCAGTATTTT. Amino acid sequence: CASSLKVGTQYF. The variable domain in full, completed from reference TRBV7-2 and TRBJ2-3, reads GAGVSQSPSNKVTEKGKDVELRCDPISGHTALYWYRQSLGQGLEFLIYFQGNSAPDKSGLPSDRFSAERTGGSVSTLTIQRTQQEDSAVYLCASSLKVGTQYFGPGTRLTVL.

This chain uses TRBV11-2 with TRBJ2-1; 12 bases map to TRBD1. J lost 9 bases, V lost 5 bases, and 14 bases had no gene match. This CDR3 has 17 amino acids. Per the germline V gene, CDR1 is SGHAT and CDR2 is FQNNGV. CDR3 sequence (DNA): TGTGCCAGCAGCCCTACTTCTGGGACAGGGGGCTTCAGTGAGCAGTTCTTC. This gives the protein CASSPTSGTGGFSEQFF.

J is TRBJ2-3 and V is TRBV7-2; 7 nucleotides align to TRBD2. V was clipped by 5 bases and J by 6 bases; unmatched bases: 17. In germline, CDR1 is SGHTA, CDR2 FQGNSA. CDR3 length: 17 residues. For the CDR3, the DNA is TGTGCCAGCAGCACCCAGACCGGGACTACACGAGAGGATACGCAGTATTTT. Translating gives CASSTQTGTTREDTQYF. The whole variable domain, filled in from reference TRBV7-2 and TRBJ2-3, reads GAGVSQSPSNKVTEKGKDVELRCDPISGHTALYWYRQSLGQGLEFLIYFQGNSAPDKSGLPSDRFSAERTGGSVSTLTIQRTQQEDSAVYLCASSTQTGTTREDTQYFGPGTRLTVL.

The chain employs TRBV18 and TRBJ2-5, with 7 bases lining up with TRBD1. Germline V CDR1 and CDR2: KGHSH, LQKENI. Trimming took 0 bases from V and 2 from J; bases not matched to a gene: 3. The CDR3 length is 15 residues. DNA for the CDR3: TGTGCCAGCTCACCACCCGGACAGGCACAAGAGACCCAGTACTTC. Translated, it gives CASSPPGQAQETQYF.

The J gene is TRBJ1-2, the V gene TRBV6-6; the match to TRBD1 covers 7 bases. V was pared by 0 bases and J by 5 bases, with 6 bases of the junction left unmatched. This CDR3 spans 15 amino acids. CDR1 and CDR2 from the germline V gene are MNHNY and SVGAGI (reference sequence). CDR3 bases: TGTGCCAGCAGTTACTCGGGACAGAACGCTTATGGCTACACCTTC. Protein: CASSYSGQNAYGYTF.

The V and J genes are TRBV16 and TRBJ2-5; 7 bases are shared with TRBD2. Trimming removed 1 base from V and 5 bases from J; junction bases left unmatched: 4. The CDR3 length is 14 residues. CDR1 is KGHSY and CDR2 is FQNENV in the germline V gene. This CDR3 is CASSQLLAWETQYF. In nucleotides, the CDR3 is TGTGCCAGCAGCCAATTACTAGCGTGGGAGACCCAGTACTTC.

This chain uses TRBV4-2 with TRBJ2-7; D perhaps matches TRBD1 (6 bases). Germline V lookup: CDR1 LGHNA, CDR2 YNFKEQ. The CDR3 is 16 amino acids. V was pared by 1 base and J by 2 bases, with 15 bases between. The DNA of the CDR3 is TGTGCCAGCAGCCAAGCTTCCGCAGGGGCCCCCTACGAGCAGTACTTC. Encoded protein: CASSQASAGAPYEQYF.